This entry lists 17 T cell receptor beta chains sequenced from one sample in a study of cytomegalovirus exposure and HLA in healthy donors. TCRdb's copy holds only in-frame clones and misses some; the assay was immunoSEQ multiplex PCR. Of under 200,000 clones in the sample, roughly 91% are singletons; the top ten hold around 10%. The sequenced sample consisted of PBMCs. These receptors were collected from a woman between 18 and 29 years old in good health and CMV-seropositive.

This chain links TRBV4-1 with TRBJ2-5; 7 bases match TRBD1. Looked up from germline, CDR1 is MGHRA and CDR2 is YSYEKL. After removal of 4 bases from V and 3 bases from J, the junction contained 5 bases not matched to a gene. The CDR3 contains 14 residues. Here the CDR3 reads CASSRGQVEETQYF. The CDR3 nucleotides read TGCGCCAGCAGCCGAGGACAGGTCGAAGAGACCCAGTACTTC.

CDR3: CASSLPDGVHEQYF. In nucleotides, the CDR3 is TGTGCCAGCAGTTTACCTGATGGAGTCCACGAGCAGTACTTC. This sequence joins TRBV28 and TRBJ2-7; D remains ambiguous. Per the germline V gene, CDR1 is MDHEN and CDR2 is SYDVKM. The CDR3 runs to 14 residues. V gave up 2 bases and J gave up 5 bases, with 13 bases separating them. The full variable domain, rest sourced from reference TRBV28 and TRBJ2-7, is DVKVTQSSRYLVKRTGEKVFLECVQDMDHENMFWYRQDPGLGLRLIYFSYDVKMKEKGDIPEGYSVSREKKERFSLILESASTNQTSMYLCASSLPDGVHEQYFGPGTRLTVT.

The chain joins TRBV6-5 to TRBJ1-3; D gene uncertain. The length of the CDR3 is 15 residues. Germline V gene data show CDR1 as MNHEY and CDR2 as SVGAGI. Between the trimmed V and J ends, which lost 5 bases and 0 bases, there was a span of 11 bases. The CDR3 DNA reads as TGTGCCAGCAGTCGCGGGCCAAGCTCTGGAAACACCATATATTTT. Its translation is CASSRGPSSGNTIYF.

The genes are TRBV18 and TRBJ2-3; the match to TRBD2 covers 8 bases. Germline CDR1 and CDR2: KGHSH and LQKENI. This CDR3 spans 17 amino acids. Germline trimming cut 6 bases from V and 2 bases from J; bases unmatched to any gene: 13. CDR3 region: CASSPSYSGAYTDTQYF. For the CDR3, the DNA is TGTGCCAGCTCCCCCTCCTATAGCGGGGCCTACACAGATACGCAGTATTTT. The full variable domain, rest sourced from reference TRBV18 and TRBJ2-3, is NAGVMQNPRHLVRRRGQEARLRCSPMKGHSHVYWYRQLPEEGLKFMVYLQKENIIDESGMPKERFSAEFPKEGPSILRIQQVVRGDSAAYFCASSPSYSGAYTDTQYFGPGTRLTVL.

The chain carries TRBV7-3 and TRBJ1-1, with 7 positions matching TRBD1. The CDR3 covers 13 residues. V gave up 5 bases and J gave up 8 bases; unmatched junction bases: 8. The germline V gene encodes CDR1 SGHTA and CDR2 FQGTGA. DNA for the CDR3: TGTGCCAGCAGCCCGGGGACAGCAGTAGAAGCTTTCTTT. This encodes CASSPGTAVEAFF.

CDR3 bases: TGTGCCAGCAGTTTATCGACTAGTTCTGAGACCCAGTACTTC. It translates to CASSLSTSSETQYF. J is TRBJ2-5 and V is TRBV27, with D possibly TRBD2 on 6 matching bases. CDR3 size: 14 residues. Germline V lookup: CDR1 MNHEY, CDR2 SMNVEV (reference sequence). V was trimmed by 0 bases and J by 5 bases, leaving 10 bases between them.

The genes are TRBV6-1 and TRBJ2-7; perhaps TRBD1 as D (7 bases). Germline V CDR1 and CDR2: MNHNS, SASEGT. This CDR3 is 14 amino acids long. V was clipped by 1 base and J by 5 bases, with 12 bases between them. The CDR3 nucleotides read TGTGCCAGCAGTGAAGTCGGCAGGGGGGACGAGCAGTACTTC. It yields the protein CASSEVGRGDEQYF.

This sequence joins TRBV10-2 and TRBJ1-2; D is possibly TRBD1 (5 bases). Germline CDR1 is WSHSY and CDR2 is SAAADI. Deletions cut 2 bases from V and 4 bases from J, with 14 bases between. There are 15 residues in the CDR3. In DNA form, the CDR3 reads TGCGCCAGCAGTGAGGGGGACTCACCGCCCTATGGCTACACCTTC. This codes for CASSEGDSPPYGYTF.

The chain uses TRBV10-3 and TRBJ1-5, with 8 bases lining up with TRBD1. This CDR3 is 16 amino acids long. The V gene end was trimmed by 0 bases and the J gene end by 9 bases; junction bases not matched to a gene: 10. Germline values: CDR1 ENHRY, CDR2 SYGVKD. CDR3 DNA sequence: TGTGCCATCAGTGAGTCGGCGGGACAGGCCCTCGGGCCCCAGCATTTT. The encoded protein is CAISESAGQALGPQHF.

A single count supports this clone. This chain uses TRBV27 with TRBJ2-1, with 11 bases that match TRBD2. This CDR3 comprises 14 residues. The V segment lost 8 bases and the J segment 4 bases; nucleotides outside the gene matches: 4. The germline CDR1 and CDR2 sequences are MNHEY and SMNVEV (reference sequence). For the CDR3, the DNA is TGTGCCAGCGTAGCGGGAGGGGTTTACAATGAGCAGTTCTTC. Its protein product is CASVAGGVYNEQFF.

This clone has only a few counts. The chain is built from TRBV5-1 and TRBJ1-3; TRBD1 aligns across 8 bases. The CDR3 sequence is 15 residues long. Germline V lookup: CDR1 SGHRS, CDR2 YFSETQ. With 0 bases clipped from V and 7 bases from J, the junction kept 6 bases outside the gene matches. The CDR3 DNA follows: TGCGCCAGCAGCTTGGCGGACAGGGCGAGGAACACCATATATTTT. Amino acid sequence: CASSLADRARNTIYF.

This chain links TRBV4-1 with TRBJ2-7; 13 bases are a match to TRBD2. Per the germline V gene, CDR1 is MGHRA and CDR2 is YSYEKL. CDR3 length: 17 amino acids. V was pared by 4 bases and J by 4 bases, with 10 bases of the junction left unmatched. The CDR3: CASSPRDGTSGTYEQYF. For the CDR3, the DNA is TGCGCCAGCAGCCCAAGAGATGGGACTAGCGGGACTTACGAGCAGTACTTC.

The table lists this clone with a count of one. This rearrangement joins TRBV18 to TRBJ2-7; tentatively, D is TRBD2 (6 bases). Trimming took off 6 bases at V and 0 bases at J, with 15 bases between the two ends. Germline CDR1 KGHSH, CDR2 LQKENI. This CDR3 contains 15 residues. CDR3 sequence: CASSKPGLSSYEQYF. The CDR3 DNA sequence: TGTGCCAGCTCGAAACCGGGACTCAGCTCCTACGAGCAGTACTTC.

V gene TRBV27 combines with J gene TRBJ2-7; weak D call: TRBD1 (6 bases). Between the trimmed V and J ends, which lost 3 bases and 5 bases, there was a span of 17 bases. The CDR3 length is 15 residues. Germline CDR1 and CDR2: MNHEY and SMNVEV (reference sequence). The CDR3 nucleotides read TGTGCCAGCAGTTTTACCCGGACAGTGTTCCACGAGCAGTACTTC. The encoded protein is CASSFTRTVFHEQYF.

The rearrangement links TRBV4-2 to TRBJ1-2, with D unresolved. V gave up 0 bases and J gave up 0 bases, with 11 bases separating them. This CDR3 has 16 amino acids. Germline V gives CDR1 LGHNA, CDR2 YNFKEQ. The CDR3 is CASSQDPGHPNYGYTF. The CDR3 DNA reads TGTGCCAGCAGCCAAGATCCCGGTCACCCTAACTATGGCTACACCTTC.

The chain employs TRBV10-1 and TRBJ2-7; maybe TRBD1 (6 bases). Trimming removed 3 bases from V and 6 bases from J, with 12 bases in between. The CDR3 sequence is 13 residues long. Germline CDR1 is WNHNN and CDR2 is SYGVQD (reference sequence). The CDR3 DNA is TGCGCCAGCAGTGATAACAGGGTTGGCGAGCAGTACTTC. The encoded protein is CASSDNRVGEQYF.

This clone showed up just once. This chain links TRBV6-1 with TRBJ2-5; TRBD1 agrees at 8 bases. Germline CDR1 is MNHNS and CDR2 is SASEGT. This CDR3 is built from 15 residues. The J segment lost 2 bases and the V segment lost 6 bases, leaving 8 bases of the junction unmatched. CDR3 DNA sequence: TGTGCCAGCAGGGTCGGACAGGGTGGACAAGAGACCCAGTACTTC. Amino acids: CASRVGQGGQETQYF.